This entry is about one T cell receptor (beta chain). Its antigen is undetermined. Before sequencing took place, the ViraFEST assay used viral peptide pools to expand antigen-specific CD4+ T cells. Subsequent to a culture period of around eleven days, CD4+ T cells were isolated. Vaccine administered to participants consisted of two doses of either BNT162b2 or mRNA-1273. This record comes from a study of vaccination effects on CD4 cells after COVID-19. CDR3 size: 18 residues. V lost 2 bases and J lost 2; bases outside the gene matches: 10. From germline, CDR1 is LNHDA and CDR2 SQIVND (reference sequence). This table comes from immunoSEQ multiplex PCR, and its TCRdb copy is limited to in-frame clones, with some not included. This sample yields nearly 30,000 clones, of which over 70% are seen a single time; about 14% belongs to the top ten.

The source of this sequence is a human donor who received a COVID-19 vaccine. J is TRBJ2-2 and V is TRBV19; the match to TRBD1 covers 8 bases. The sequenced sample was CD4+ T cells from PBMCs cultured with HCoV-229E spike peptides, obtained after COVID-19 vaccination. This chain's CDR3 is CASSIHGRGQGNTGELFF. CDR3 DNA: TGTGCCAGTAGTATACACGGCAGGGGGCAAGGAAACACCGGGGAGCTGTTTTTT. The full variable domain, rest sourced from reference TRBV19 and TRBJ2-2, is DGGITQSPKYLFRKEGQNVTLSCEQNLNHDAMYWYRQDPGQGLRLIYYSQIVNDFQKGDIAEGYSVSREKKESFPLTVTSAQKNPTAFYLCASSIHGRGQGNTGELFFGEGSRLTVL.